Below, one T cell receptor (beta chain) is given with its context. Participant-reported clinical history was the basis for cohort assignment. Method: immunoSEQ multiplex PCR; TCRdb's copy keeps in-frame clones and lacks some. The repertoire holds roughly 250,000 clones, with about 93% as singletons. This CDR3 is built from 17 residues. Germline CDR1 LGHDT, CDR2 YNNKEL (reference sequence). V lost 0 bases to trimming and J lost 2 bases; unmatched junction nucleotides: 6. The sample originates from a study of blood T cell repertoires in COVID-19. The chain combines TRBV3-1 (or the pseudogene TRBV3-2) with TRBJ2-3; 9 bases are a match to TRBD2. This receptor was taken from a woman aged 18-30 years who had recovered from COVID-19. Sequenced: PBMCs or T cells enriched from blood (not recorded which). The CDR3 protein is CASSQEGAGGYTDTQYF. CDR3 coding DNA: TGTGCCAGCAGCCAAGAAGGAGCGGGAGGCTACACAGATACGCAGTATTTT.